This T cell receptor beta chain was sequenced during a study of regulatory T cells in long-lasting Graves disease. Germline loops: CDR1 DFQATT, CDR2 SNEGSKA (reference sequence). The ends were cut back, 0 bases at V and 2 bases at J, with 11 bases in the middle. The CDR3 consists of 15 residues. HTBI primers from iRepertoire and Arm-PCR of CDR3 regions yielded the TCR beta libraries. TCRdb redid the calling of the multiplex PCR reads with MiXCR, one entry per CDR3 protein. The repertoire holds fewer than 550,000 distinct CDR3 sequences, around 15% seen once, with approximately 25% in the top ten. Of note for this clonotype: A single base separates this from a much larger clone, so it may be a read error. Here the CDR3 omits its conserved ending phenylalanine or tryptophan, so a read error is the likely source.

The time point was: newly diagnosed GD, antithyroid drugs for less than 3 months. With RNA extracted from PBMCs as input, the TCR library was made. These same data were also listed under a study on T cells in Graves' hyperthyroidism and ophthalmopathy. From that second work: Among thyroid clonotypes expanded above 0.001, most also appeared in blood.

The V call is TRBV20-1, the J call TRBJ2-1, with D possibly being TRBD2 (7 bases). This sample comprised peripheral blood mononuclear cells (PBMCs), obtained at new diagnosis, from a patient treated with antithyroid drugs. This sequence originates from a woman aged 40 to 65 with Graves disease. Written as DNA, the CDR3 is TGCAGTGCTAGAGATTACGGGGGGCCCTACAATGAGCAGTTCCTC. Residues: CSARDYGGPYNEQFL.